Described below is a single T cell receptor beta chain sequence and its context. Produced via immunoSEQ multiplex PCR; TCRdb's table is partial and in-frame only. Of about 98,000 clones in the sample, approximately 72% are singletons; the top ten hold roughly a quarter. The sample is drawn from a study of blood T cell repertoires in COVID-19. Study background: Samples taken during acute and convalescent COVID-19 were collected in the United States, Italy and Spain.

This receptor was taken from a man aged 65-85 years with acute or convalescent COVID-19. The sequenced material came from peripheral blood.

CDR3 sequence reads: CASSSGQNTEAFF. The CDR3 nucleotides are TGTGCCAGCAGTTCGGGACAGAACACTGAAGCTTTCTTT. The chain links TRBV12-3 or TRBV12-4 to TRBJ1-1; tentative D call: TRBD1 (6 bases). V lost 4 bases to trimming and J lost 1 base, with 7 bases between them. This CDR3 spans 13 amino acids.